Listed below are T cell receptor beta chains from one sample, sequenced in a study of blood T cell repertoires in COVID-19. The repertoire was sequenced with immunoSEQ multiplex PCR; TCRdb's copy has only in-frame clones and lacks some. This sample has 200,000 to 300,000 clones, with 84% found just once. Material for sequencing was peripheral blood. The source of these receptors is a man aged 50 to 59 with acute or convalescent COVID-19. Both conserved end residues are part of each CDR3. Fields, in order: V gene, clone size, CDR3 length, D gene, J gene, CDR3 DNA, CDR3 protein. D genes are given only for firm matches. Expanded clones are given a class, and other clones once, few, many or no size at all.

>TRBV27|NA|15|TRBD2|TRBJ2-1
TGTGCCAGCAGTTTCGCGGGAGGGGGGTACAATGAGCAGTTCTTC
CASSFAGGGYNEQFF
>TRBV3-1/TRBV3-2|once|13|NA|TRBJ2-2
TGTGCCAGCCGGCAGGGGCTGGCCGGGGAGCTGTTTTTT
CASRQGLAGELFF
>TRBV7-9|NA|14|TRBD1|TRBJ2-7
TGTGCCAGCAGCAAGGGACAGGGCCACTACGAGCAGTACTTC
CASSKGQGHYEQYF
>TRBV19|NA|16|NA|TRBJ2-1
TGTGCCAGTAGTTTCTCAGGGAGGAGCTCCTACAATGAGCAGTTCTTC
CASSFSGRSSYNEQFF
>TRBV2|few|13|NA|TRBJ1-5
TGTGCCAGCAGAGGAGACGGCAATCAGCCCCAGCATTTT
CASRGDGNQPQHF
>TRBV6-5|NA|14|NA|TRBJ2-7
TGTGCCAGCAGTCCGACAGATTCTCATTACGAGCAGTACTTC
CASSPTDSHYEQYF
>TRBV30|NA|14|TRBD1|TRBJ2-2
TGTGCCTGGAGTCGGACAGGGCCCACCGGGGAGCTGTTTTTT
CAWSRTGPTGELFF
>TRBV18|NA|15|TRBD1|TRBJ2-1
TGTGCCAGCTCTGCCGGGACAGGGAATGGAAATGAGCAGTTCTTC
CASSAGTGNGNEQFF
>TRBV6-5|NA|16|NA|TRBJ2-1
TGTGCCAGCAGTTTATCCGGGGGAAGCTCCTACAATGAGCAGTTCTTC
CASSLSGGSSYNEQFF
>TRBV11-2|NA|19|TRBD2|TRBJ2-1
TGTGCCAGCAGCTTACCAACTAGCGGGAGGATTAGCTCCTACAATGAGCAGTTCTTC
CASSLPTSGRISSYNEQFF
>TRBV5-1|NA|13|TRBD1|TRBJ1-1
TGCGCCAGCAGCCCGGGGACAGGGGTGGCCGCTTTCTTT
CASSPGTGVAAFF
>TRBV30|NA|13|TRBD1|TRBJ1-1
TGTGCCTGGAGTAAGGGGACAGAGAGCGAAGCTTTCTTT
CAWSKGTESEAFF
>TRBV5-4|NA|16|TRBD2|TRBJ2-3
TGTGCCAGCAGCTTGTCTGGCGGGAGCGCGACAGATACGCAGTATTTT
CASSLSGGSATDTQYF
>TRBV9|NA|14|TRBD2|TRBJ2-7
TGTGCCAGCAGCCCCGGGACTAGCGGGTACGAGCAGTACTTC
CASSPGTSGYEQYF
>TRBV25-1|NA|16|NA|TRBJ2-5
TGTGCCAGCAGCAGCGGAGGAGGGGCCACCAAAGAGACCCAGTACTTC
CASSSGGGATKETQYF
>TRBV9|NA|14|NA|TRBJ1-6
TGTGCCAGCAGCGCTGGGACAAGGCATTCACCCCTCCACTTT
CASSAGTRHSPLHF
>TRBV18|NA|15|NA|TRBJ2-7
TGTGCCAGCTCACCTTTCCGGGATAGCCCCTACGAGCAGTACTTC
CASSPFRDSPYEQYF
>TRBV18|NA|13|NA|TRBJ1-1
TGTGCCAGCTCACCGGACCGGGAAGCTGAAGCTTTCTTT
CASSPDREAEAFF
>TRBV2|NA|15|TRBD1|TRBJ2-7
TGTGCCAGCAGTGAGATTGGACAGGGCTCCTACGAGCAGTACTTC
CASSEIGQGSYEQYF
>TRBV5-1|few|16|TRBD2|TRBJ2-2
TGCGCCAGCAGCTTGGACCGACTAGCGGGTACCGGGGAGCTGTTTTTT
CASSLDRLAGTGELFF
>TRBV5-8|NA|9|NA|TRBJ1-1
TGTGCCATGACAGAAGAAGCTTTCTTT
CAMTEEAFF
>TRBV6-2/TRBV6-3|NA|16|NA|TRBJ1-5
TGTGCCAGCACCCCACTAGTGGGGTTTAACAATCAGCCCCAGCATTTT
CASTPLVGFNNQPQHF
>TRBV7-3|NA|14|NA|TRBJ2-2
TGTGCCAGCAGCTTAACTGAGGGTACCGGGGAGCTGTTTTTT
CASSLTEGTGELFF
>TRBV3-1/TRBV3-2|NA|18|NA|TRBJ2-2
TGTGCCAGCAGCCAAGATAGTGGCGGCGCCGGGGGCACCGGGGAGCTGTTTTTT
CASSQDSGGAGGTGELFF
>TRBV7-2|NA|17|NA|TRBJ2-1
TGTGCCAGCAGCTTAGATCCCAGGCCCGACCCCTACAATGAGCAGTTCTTC
CASSLDPRPDPYNEQFF
>TRBV6-6|NA|15|TRBD2|TRBJ2-7
TGTGCCAGCCGTGCAAGCGGGGGGACGGCCTACGAGCAGTACTTC
CASRASGGTAYEQYF
>TRBV10-3|once|14|TRBD2|TRBJ2-1
TGTGCCATCAGTGAAGGAGTAGCGGGAGATGAGCAGTTCTTC
CAISEGVAGDEQFF
>TRBV5-1|NA|15|TRBD1|TRBJ2-7
TGCGCCAGCAGCTTCTCGGGACAGGGTTTCGCCGAGCAGTACTTC
CASSFSGQGFAEQYF
>TRBV28|NA|15|NA|TRBJ1-2
TGTGCCAGCAGTTTGGAAGGCGAGGCTAACTATGGCTACACCTTC
CASSLEGEANYGYTF
>TRBV7-9|NA|15|TRBD2|TRBJ2-5
TGTGCCAGCAGCCAACCGGGACTAGCGGGGGAGACCCAGTACTTC
CASSQPGLAGETQYF
>TRBV6-6|NA|12|NA|TRBJ1-1
TGTGCCAGCAGTGAGAGGAACACTGAAGCTTTCTTT
CASSERNTEAFF
>TRBV9|NA|15|TRBD1|TRBJ1-2
TGTGCCAGCAGCGCCCGGACAGGGTTTGTCTATGGCTACACCTTC
CASSARTGFVYGYTF
>TRBV10-3|NA|17|NA|TRBJ2-5
TGTGCCATCAGTGAGTCTGACCTTGGCGGCAAAAGGGAGACCCAGTACTTC
CAISESDLGGKRETQYF
>TRBV28|NA|14|TRBD1|TRBJ1-4
TGTGCCAGCAGTCCTGGGACAGGGCCTGCTTCACTGTTTTTT
CASSPGTGPASLFF
>TRBV18|NA|17|NA|TRBJ1-5
TGTGCCAGCTCATTGCATCCTCCAGGTGGTAGCAATCAGCCCCAGCATTTT
CASSLHPPGGSNQPQHF
>TRBV2|NA|13|TRBD1|TRBJ2-7
TGTGCCAGCACCCCCGAGACAGGGGCCGAGCAGTACTTC
CASTPETGAEQYF
>TRBV25-1|NA|15|TRBD1|TRBJ1-4
TGTGCCAGCAGTGAATGGTCTAGGACAGGGAGAAAACTGTTTTTT
CASSEWSRTGRKLFF
>TRBV30|NA|15|TRBD1|TRBJ1-2
TGTGCCTGGATAGGGTACGGGACAGGGACCTATGGCTACACCTTC
CAWIGYGTGTYGYTF
>TRBV4-1|NA|17|NA|TRBJ1-1
TGCGCCAGCAGCCAAGTTCCTTTAACGGTCCGATTCACTGAAGCTTTCTTT
CASSQVPLTVRFTEAFF
>TRBV5-8|once|16|NA|TRBJ1-2
TGTGCCAGCCGACAAGGACAGTCCTTCCCTAACTATGGCTACACCTTC
CASRQGQSFPNYGYTF
>TRBV24-1|few|18|NA|TRBJ2-3
TGTGCCACCAGTGATTTGGCGGGCAACAGGGCAATCACAGATACGCAGTATTTT
CATSDLAGNRAITDTQYF
>TRBV5-1|NA|17|NA|TRBJ1-2
TGCGCCAGCAGAACCCGGACAGAAACAGCCGTAAACTATGGCTACACCTTC
CASRTRTETAVNYGYTF
>TRBV5-5|NA|17|NA|TRBJ2-7
TGTGCCAGCAGCTTGGCCCTGGGGGCGGCCAGATCCTACGAGCAGTACTTC
CASSLALGAARSYEQYF
>TRBV7-3|NA|16|TRBD2|TRBJ2-3
TGTGCCAGCAGCTTATTTCCAGCGGGAGGATCAGATACGCAGTATTTT
CASSLFPAGGSDTQYF
>TRBV6-5|NA|14|TRBD2|TRBJ2-3
TGTGCCAGCACTCGACTAGCGGGTTCAGATACGCAGTATTTT
CASTRLAGSDTQYF
>TRBV5-4|NA|15|NA|TRBJ2-7
TGTGCCAGCAGCGAGATCAACCGAAGCGGGCTCGAGCAGTACTTC
CASSEINRSGLEQYF
>TRBV5-1|NA|16|TRBD1|TRBJ2-7
TGCGCCAGCAGCCAAATGACAGGGGGCCACCCCTACGAGCAGTACTTC
CASSQMTGGHPYEQYF
>TRBV5-5|NA|16|TRBD1|TRBJ1-5
TGTGCCAGCAGCTTGGGGGCAGGGGGTAGCAATCAGCCCCAGCATTTT
CASSLGAGGSNQPQHF